Listed here are 9 T cell receptor beta chains from one sample, sequenced in a study of cytomegalovirus exposure and HLA in healthy donors. The PCR contained 60 Vbeta and 13 Jbeta primers. Clones were sequenced by immunoSEQ multiplex PCR, and TCRdb holds only the in-frame ones, with some missing. The table lists around 90,000 clones, 70% to 85% of them singletons. The specimen was PBMCs. All receptors derive from a man aged 25-45 years in good health and CMV-seronegative.

The chain couples TRBV28 to TRBJ1-4; D is possibly TRBD1 (5 bases). The CDR3 contains 15 residues. Looked up from germline, CDR1 is MDHEN and CDR2 is SYDVKM. The V gene lost 3 bases and the J gene lost 4 bases, with 12 bases spanning the gap. The CDR3: CASSFRQTFNEKLFF. The CDR3 region has the DNA TGTGCCAGCAGTTTCCGACAGACTTTTAATGAAAAACTGTTTTTT. The full variable domain, its missing parts supplied by reference TRBV28 and TRBJ1-4, is DVKVTQSSRYLVKRTGEKVFLECVQDMDHENMFWYRQDPGLGLRLIYFSYDVKMKEKGDIPEGYSVSREKKERFSLILESASTNQTSMYLCASSFRQTFNEKLFFGSGTQLSVL.

The rearrangement links TRBV7-2 to TRBJ2-3; D ambiguous. This CDR3 spans 16 amino acids. Trimming pared 1 base from V and 1 base from J, leaving 12 bases between. Germline-derived CDR1 and CDR2 are SGHTA and FQGNSA. CDR3 amino acids: CASSLDIWAGTDTQYF. The CDR3 DNA reads TGTGCCAGCAGCTTAGATATCTGGGCCGGCACAGATACGCAGTATTTT.

There are a few counts of this clone. This chain joins TRBV30 and TRBJ1-5, with D maybe TRBD1 (5 bases). The CDR3 contains 14 residues. V was pared by 3 bases and J by 5 bases, with 14 bases between. Germline CDR1 is GTSNPN and CDR2 is SVGIG (reference sequence). CDR3 amino acids: CAWRNNQGDQPQHF. For the CDR3, the DNA is TGTGCCTGGAGAAATAACCAGGGCGATCAGCCCCAGCATTTT.

The chain joins TRBV19 to TRBJ1-5, with 11 bases that match TRBD1. The CDR3 consists of 20 residues. Germline loops: CDR1 LNHDA, CDR2 SQIVND (reference sequence). V trimming: 5 bases; J trimming: 0 bases; junction bases outside the gene matches: 15. CDR3: CASSPSSGTGGAYSNQPQHF. The CDR3 bases are TGTGCCAGTAGTCCCTCATCCGGGACAGGGGGAGCATATAGCAATCAGCCCCAGCATTTT.

This clone was seen more than once but under ten times. Here the CDR3 reads CASSINQASGGNYGYTF. As DNA, the CDR3 is TGTGCCAGCAGCATTAATCAGGCGTCAGGGGGCAACTATGGCTACACCTTC. The chain employs TRBV2 and TRBJ1-2, with 8 positions matching TRBD1. Germline V gene sequence: CDR1 SNHLY, CDR2 FYNNEI. J lost 2 bases, V lost 6 bases, and 14 bases had no gene match. This CDR3 spans 17 amino acids.

This clone was observed once. The V call is TRBV27, the J call TRBJ1-2, with D perhaps matching TRBD1 (5 bases). V lost 1 base to trimming and J lost 4 bases, with 13 bases between them. This CDR3 is built from 15 residues. Germline CDR1 is MNHEY and CDR2 is SMNVEV (reference sequence). The CDR3 is CASSLLGQNPYGYTF. The CDR3 DNA sequence: TGTGCCAGCAGTTTATTGGGGCAGAATCCCTATGGCTACACCTTC.

CDR3 region: CASRDQGTGYTF. CDR3 nucleotides: TGTGCCAGCAGGGACCAGGGGACCGGCTACACCTTC. The V call is TRBV7-9, the J call TRBJ1-2, with TRBD1 as a possible D gene (6 bases). V lost 6 bases to trimming and J lost 8 bases, with 13 bases between them. Germline V CDR1 and CDR2: SEHNR, FQNEAQ (reference sequence). This CDR3 has 12 residues.

The rearrangement links TRBV10-2 to TRBJ2-5; a possible D gene is TRBD1 (5 bases). The V gene's germline CDR1 is WSHSY and CDR2 SAAADI. The CDR3 has 14 amino acids. The ends were cut back, 7 bases at V and 0 bases at J, with 12 bases in the middle. CDR3 bases: TGCGCCAGCACCTTACAGGAGTACCAAGAGACCCAGTACTTC. It yields the protein CASTLQEYQETQYF.

This rearrangement joins TRBV9 to TRBJ2-2, with 7 bases lining up with TRBD1. Looked up from germline, CDR1 is SGDLS and CDR2 is YYNGEE. There are 15 residues in the CDR3. J was trimmed by 7 bases and V by 3 bases; bases with no gene match: 9. CDR3 in DNA: TGTGCCAGCAGCGCCCGACAGGGTGCGTTCGGGGAGCTGTTTTTT. Protein sequence: CASSARQGAFGELFF.